The present T cell receptor beta chain was sequenced within a study of blood T cells in healthy people across ages. Points from the study as a whole: A conclusive naive versus antigen-experienced comparison was prevented by the unsorted PBMCs. In the absence of known donor CMV status, changes in expanded clonotypes were possibly confounded.

A sample-barcoded 5' primer and a J-beta primer mix were used in a second PCR of roughly 6 to 12 cycles. Each CDR3 protein gets one entry after TCRdb re-called the 5' RACE reads with MiXCR. The sample has about 1.5 million distinct CDR3 sequences; less than 45% are singletons. The junction had 16 bases not matched to a gene; V was cut back by 4 bases and J by 1 base. Germline assignment: CDR1 MGHRA and CDR2 YSYEKL. The CDR3 has 19 residues. This clonotype was found a few times. Its antigen is unknown. The V call is TRBV4-1, the J call TRBJ1-1; 9 bases agree with TRBD1. Sequences were obtained from blood. The clonotype comes from a woman aged 18-29 years in good health. The CDR3 DNA sequence: TGCGCCAGCAGCCCTTTTGCAATACAGGGGGCCAGAGGGAACACTGAAGCTTTCTTT. It encodes CASSPFAIQGARGNTEAFF.